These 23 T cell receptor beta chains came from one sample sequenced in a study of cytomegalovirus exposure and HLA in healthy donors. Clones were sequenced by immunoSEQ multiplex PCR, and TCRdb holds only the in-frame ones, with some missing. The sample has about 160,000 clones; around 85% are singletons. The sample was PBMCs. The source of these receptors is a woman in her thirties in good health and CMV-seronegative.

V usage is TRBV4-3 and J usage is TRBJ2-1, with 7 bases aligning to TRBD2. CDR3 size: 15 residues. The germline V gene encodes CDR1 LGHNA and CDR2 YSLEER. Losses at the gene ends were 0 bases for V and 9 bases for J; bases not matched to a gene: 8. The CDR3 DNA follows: TGCGCCAGCAGCCAAGAGGAGGGAGGGGTCGGTGAGCAGTTCTTC. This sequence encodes CASSQEEGGVGEQFF.

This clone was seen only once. The CDR3 loop reads CATSRDGSFETQYF. The CDR3 bases are TGTGCCACCAGCAGAGACGGCAGTTTCGAGACCCAGTACTTC. This chain links TRBV15 with TRBJ2-5; D uncertain. The CDR3 has 14 amino acids. Germline lookup yields CDR1 LNHNV and CDR2 YYDKDF (reference sequence). Trimming shortened V by 0 bases and J by 5 bases, and 10 bases separated the two germline ends.

The CDR3 bases are TGTGCCAGCAGCCAAGAACTAGCGGGGGCGGATACGCAGTATTTT. Translated, it gives CASSQELAGADTQYF. The J gene is TRBJ2-3, the V gene TRBV5-5; 11 bases align to TRBD2. The V segment lost 4 bases and the J segment 6 bases; nucleotides outside the gene matches: 7. The germline CDR1 and CDR2 sequences are SGHKS and YYEKEE (reference sequence). The CDR3 consists of 15 residues.

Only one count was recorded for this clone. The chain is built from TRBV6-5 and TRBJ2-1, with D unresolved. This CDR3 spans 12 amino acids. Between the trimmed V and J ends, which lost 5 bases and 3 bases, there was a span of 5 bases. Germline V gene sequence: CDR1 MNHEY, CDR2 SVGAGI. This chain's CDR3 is CASSEDYNEQFF. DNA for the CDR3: TGTGCCAGCAGTGAGGACTACAATGAGCAGTTCTTC.

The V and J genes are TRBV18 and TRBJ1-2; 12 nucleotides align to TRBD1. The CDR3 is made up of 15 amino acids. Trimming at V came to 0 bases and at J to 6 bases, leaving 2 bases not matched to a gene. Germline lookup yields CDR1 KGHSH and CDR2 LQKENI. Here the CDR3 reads CASSPPGTGGDGYTF. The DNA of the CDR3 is TGTGCCAGCTCACCACCCGGGACAGGGGGCGATGGCTACACCTTC.

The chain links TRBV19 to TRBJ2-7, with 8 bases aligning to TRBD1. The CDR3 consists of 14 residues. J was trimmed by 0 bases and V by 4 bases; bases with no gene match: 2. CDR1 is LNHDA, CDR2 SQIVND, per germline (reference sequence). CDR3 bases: TGTGCCAGTAGTAGGACAGGGAGCTCCTACGAGCAGTACTTC. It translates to CASSRTGSSYEQYF.

The CDR3 spells CASMSYQVEQFF. The CDR3, as DNA: TGTGCCAGCATGAGTTACCAGGTTGAGCAGTTCTTC. The chain employs TRBV2 and TRBJ2-1; D unclear. CDR1 is SNHLY and CDR2 is FYNNEI in the germline V gene. Trimming removed 7 bases from V and 9 bases from J, with 13 bases in between. This CDR3 spans 12 amino acids.

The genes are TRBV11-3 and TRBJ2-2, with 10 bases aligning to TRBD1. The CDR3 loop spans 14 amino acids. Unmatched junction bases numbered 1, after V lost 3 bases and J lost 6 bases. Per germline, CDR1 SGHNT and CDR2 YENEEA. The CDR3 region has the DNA TGTGCCAGCAGCTTCGGACAGGGGGCCGGGGAGCTGTTTTTT. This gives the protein CASSFGQGAGELFF. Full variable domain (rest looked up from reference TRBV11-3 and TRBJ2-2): EAGVVQSPRYKIIEKKQPVAFWCNPISGHNTLYWYLQNLGQGPELLIRYENEEAVDDSQLPKDRFSAERLKGVDSTLKIQPAELGDSAVYLCASSFGQGAGELFFGEGSRLTVL.

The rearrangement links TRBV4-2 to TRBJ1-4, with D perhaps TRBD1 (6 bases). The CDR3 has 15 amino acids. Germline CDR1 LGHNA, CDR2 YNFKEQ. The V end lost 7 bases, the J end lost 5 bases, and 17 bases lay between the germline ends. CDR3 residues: CASTERTGINEKLFF. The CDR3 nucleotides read TGTGCCAGCACCGAAAGAACAGGGATAAATGAAAAACTGTTTTTT.

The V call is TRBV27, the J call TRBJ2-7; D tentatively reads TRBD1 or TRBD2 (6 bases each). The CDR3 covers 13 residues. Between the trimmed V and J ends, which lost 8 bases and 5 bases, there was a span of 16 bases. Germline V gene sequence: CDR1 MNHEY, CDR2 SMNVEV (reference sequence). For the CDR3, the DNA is TGTGCCAGCGGAACAGGGAGGAAGAACGAGCAGTACTTC. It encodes CASGTGRKNEQYF.

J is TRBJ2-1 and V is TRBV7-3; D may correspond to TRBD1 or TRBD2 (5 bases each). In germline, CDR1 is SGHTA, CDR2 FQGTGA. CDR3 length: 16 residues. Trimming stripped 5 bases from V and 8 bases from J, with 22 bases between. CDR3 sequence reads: CASSRLGVAEEDEQFF. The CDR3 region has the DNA TGTGCCAGCAGCCGATTGGGGGTTGCCGAAGAGGATGAGCAGTTCTTC.

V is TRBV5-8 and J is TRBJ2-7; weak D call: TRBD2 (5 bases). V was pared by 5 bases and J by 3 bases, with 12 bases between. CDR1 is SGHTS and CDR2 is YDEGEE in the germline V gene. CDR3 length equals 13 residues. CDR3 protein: CASSFRRGYEQYF. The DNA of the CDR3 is TGTGCCAGCAGTTTCCGACGGGGCTACGAGCAGTACTTC. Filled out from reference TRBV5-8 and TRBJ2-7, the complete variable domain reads EAGVTQSPTHLIKTRGQQATLRCSPISGHTSVYWYQQALGLGLQFLLWYDEGEERNRGNFPPRFSGRQFPNYSSELNVNALELEDSALYLCASSFRRGYEQYFGPGTRLTVT.

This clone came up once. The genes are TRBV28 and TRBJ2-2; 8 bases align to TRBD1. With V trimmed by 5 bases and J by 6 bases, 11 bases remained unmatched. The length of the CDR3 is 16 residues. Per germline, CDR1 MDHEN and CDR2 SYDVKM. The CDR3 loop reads CASSTRDRTWAGELFF. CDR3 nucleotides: TGTGCCAGCAGTACCCGGGACAGGACGTGGGCCGGGGAGCTGTTTTTT.

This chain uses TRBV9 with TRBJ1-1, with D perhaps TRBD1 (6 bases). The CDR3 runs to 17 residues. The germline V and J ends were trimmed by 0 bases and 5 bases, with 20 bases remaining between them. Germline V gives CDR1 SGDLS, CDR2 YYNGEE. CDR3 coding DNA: TGTGCCAGCAGCGTAGGTCAGGGGAGGGTCAAGGGAACTGAAGCTTTCTTT. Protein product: CASSVGQGRVKGTEAFF.

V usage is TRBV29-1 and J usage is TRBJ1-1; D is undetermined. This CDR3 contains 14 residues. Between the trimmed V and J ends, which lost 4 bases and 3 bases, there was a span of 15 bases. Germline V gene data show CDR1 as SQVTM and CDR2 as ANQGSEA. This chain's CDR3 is CSVVGPSWDTEAFF. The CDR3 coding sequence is TGCAGCGTTGTAGGGCCCAGCTGGGACACTGAAGCTTTCTTT.

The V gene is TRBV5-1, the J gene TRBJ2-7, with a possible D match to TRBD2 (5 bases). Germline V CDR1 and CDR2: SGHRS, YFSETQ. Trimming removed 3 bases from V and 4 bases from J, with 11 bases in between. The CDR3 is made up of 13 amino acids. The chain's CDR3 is CASSWASSYEQYF. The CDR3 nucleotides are TGCGCCAGCAGCTGGGCTAGCAGTTACGAGCAGTACTTC.

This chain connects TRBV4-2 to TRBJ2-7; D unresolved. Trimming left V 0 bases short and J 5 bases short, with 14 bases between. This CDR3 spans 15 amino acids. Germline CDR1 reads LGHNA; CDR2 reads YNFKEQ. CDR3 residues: CASSQDGQSTNEQYF. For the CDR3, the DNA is TGTGCCAGCAGCCAAGATGGGCAGAGCACGAACGAGCAGTACTTC.

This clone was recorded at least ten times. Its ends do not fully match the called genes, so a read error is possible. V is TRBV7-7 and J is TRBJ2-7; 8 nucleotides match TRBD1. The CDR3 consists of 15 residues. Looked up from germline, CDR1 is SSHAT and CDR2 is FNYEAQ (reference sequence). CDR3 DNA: TGTGCTAGCAGCCAGCCGGGGCAGGGGGCAGGTGAGCAGTACTTC. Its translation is CASSQPGQGAGEQYF.

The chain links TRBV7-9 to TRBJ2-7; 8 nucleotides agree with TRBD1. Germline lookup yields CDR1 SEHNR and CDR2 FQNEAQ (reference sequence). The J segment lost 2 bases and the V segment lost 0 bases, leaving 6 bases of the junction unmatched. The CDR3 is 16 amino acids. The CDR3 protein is CASSLASDRGAYEQYF. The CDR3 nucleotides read TGTGCCAGCAGCTTAGCCTCAGACAGGGGAGCCTACGAGCAGTACTTC. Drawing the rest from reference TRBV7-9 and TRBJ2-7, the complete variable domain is DTGVSQNPRHKITKRGQNVTFRCDPISEHNRLYWYRQTLGQGPEFLTYFQNEAQLEKSRLLSDRFSAERPKGSFSTLEIQRTEQGDSAMYLCASSLASDRGAYEQYFGPGTRLTVT.

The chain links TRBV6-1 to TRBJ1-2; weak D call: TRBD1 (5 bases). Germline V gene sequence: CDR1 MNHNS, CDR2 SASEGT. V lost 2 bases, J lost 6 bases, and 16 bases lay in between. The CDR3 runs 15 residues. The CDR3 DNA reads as TGTGCCAGCAGTGAATCTGGGACCCTGCTGAATGGCTACACCTTC. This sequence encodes CASSESGTLLNGYTF.

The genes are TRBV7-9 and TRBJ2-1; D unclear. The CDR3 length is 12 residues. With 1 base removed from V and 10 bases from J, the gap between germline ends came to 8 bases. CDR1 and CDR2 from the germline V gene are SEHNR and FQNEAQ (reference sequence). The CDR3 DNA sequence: TGTGCCAGCAGCTTAGGTATCGGGGAGCAGTTCTTC. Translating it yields CASSLGIGEQFF.

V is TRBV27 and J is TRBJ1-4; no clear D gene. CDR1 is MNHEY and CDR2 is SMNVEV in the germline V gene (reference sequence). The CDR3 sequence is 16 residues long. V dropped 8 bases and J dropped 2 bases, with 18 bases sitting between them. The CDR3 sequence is CASRSTGRGTNEKLFF. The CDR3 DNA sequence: TGTGCCAGCCGGTCCACGGGTCGAGGGACTAATGAAAAACTGTTTTTT.

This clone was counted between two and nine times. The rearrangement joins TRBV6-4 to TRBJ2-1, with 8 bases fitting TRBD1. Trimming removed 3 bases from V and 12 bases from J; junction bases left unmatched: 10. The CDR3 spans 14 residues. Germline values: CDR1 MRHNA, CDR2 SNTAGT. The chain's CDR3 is CASSEGTGGLRQFF. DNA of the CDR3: TGTGCCAGCAGTGAGGGGACAGGAGGACTTCGGCAGTTCTTC.